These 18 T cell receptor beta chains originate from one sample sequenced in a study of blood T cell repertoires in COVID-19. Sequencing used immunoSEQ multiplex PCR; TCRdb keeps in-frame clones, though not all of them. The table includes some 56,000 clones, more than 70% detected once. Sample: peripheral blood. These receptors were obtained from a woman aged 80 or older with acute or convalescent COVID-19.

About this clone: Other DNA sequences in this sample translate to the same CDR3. CDR3 loop: CASSQGQLNTEAFF. CDR3 sequence (DNA): TGTGCCAGCAGCCAGGGACAGTTGAACACTGAAGCTTTCTTT. This chain links TRBV3-1 (or the pseudogene TRBV3-2) with TRBJ1-1; TRBD1 matches at 7 bases. The CDR3 is 14 amino acids. After removal of 3 bases from V and 0 bases from J, the junction contained 1 base not matched to a gene. Germline V CDR1 and CDR2: LGHDT, YNNKEL (reference sequence).

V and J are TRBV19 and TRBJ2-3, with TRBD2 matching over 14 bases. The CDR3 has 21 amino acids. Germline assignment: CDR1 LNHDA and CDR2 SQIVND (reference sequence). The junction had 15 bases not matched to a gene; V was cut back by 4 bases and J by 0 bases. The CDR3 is CASSKRVFGLAGGPSTDTQYF. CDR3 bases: TGTGCCAGTAGTAAGAGAGTTTTTGGACTAGCGGGAGGCCCTAGCACAGATACGCAGTATTTT.

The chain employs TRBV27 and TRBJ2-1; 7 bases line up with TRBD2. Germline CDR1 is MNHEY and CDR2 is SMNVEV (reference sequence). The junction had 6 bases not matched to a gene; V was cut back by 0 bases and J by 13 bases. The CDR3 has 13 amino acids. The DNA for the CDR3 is TGTGCCAGCAGTTTATCGGGCACGACTAGCCAGTTCTTC. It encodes CASSLSGTTSQFF.

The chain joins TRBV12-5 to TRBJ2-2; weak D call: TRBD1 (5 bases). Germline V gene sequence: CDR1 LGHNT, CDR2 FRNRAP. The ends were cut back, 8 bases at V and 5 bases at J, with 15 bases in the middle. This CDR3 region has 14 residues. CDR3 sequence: CASKLQGSTGELFF. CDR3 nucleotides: TGTGCTAGTAAACTCCAGGGAAGTACCGGGGAGCTGTTTTTT. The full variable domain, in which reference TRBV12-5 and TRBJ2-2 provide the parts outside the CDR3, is DARVTQTPRHKVTEMGQEVTMRCQPILGHNTVFWYRQTMMQGLELLAYFRNRAPLDDSGMPKDRFSAEMPDATLATLKIQPSEPRDSAVYFCASKLQGSTGELFFGEGSRLTVL.

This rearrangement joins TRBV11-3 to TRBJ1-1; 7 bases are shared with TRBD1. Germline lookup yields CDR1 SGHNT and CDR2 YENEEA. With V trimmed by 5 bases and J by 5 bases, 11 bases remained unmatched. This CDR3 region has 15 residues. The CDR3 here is CASSVGRQGATEAFF. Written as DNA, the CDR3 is TGTGCCAGCAGCGTCGGTAGACAGGGAGCGACTGAAGCTTTCTTT.

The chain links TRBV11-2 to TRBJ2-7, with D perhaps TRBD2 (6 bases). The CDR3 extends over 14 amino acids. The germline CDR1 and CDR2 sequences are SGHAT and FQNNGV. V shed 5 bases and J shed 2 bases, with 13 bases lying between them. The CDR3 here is CASSTVGGTYEQYF. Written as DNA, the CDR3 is TGTGCCAGCAGCACAGTGGGAGGAACCTACGAGCAGTACTTC.

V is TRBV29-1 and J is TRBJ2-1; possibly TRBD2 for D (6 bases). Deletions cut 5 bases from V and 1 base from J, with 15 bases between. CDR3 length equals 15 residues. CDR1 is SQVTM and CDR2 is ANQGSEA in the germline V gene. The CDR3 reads CSVNLREDSYNEQFF. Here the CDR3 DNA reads TGCAGCGTTAACCTCAGGGAGGATTCCTACAATGAGCAGTTCTTC.

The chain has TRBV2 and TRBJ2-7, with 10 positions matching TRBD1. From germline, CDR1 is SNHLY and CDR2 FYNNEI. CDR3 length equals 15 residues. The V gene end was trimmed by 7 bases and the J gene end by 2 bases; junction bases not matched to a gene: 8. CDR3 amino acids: CASIGRTGGAYEQYF. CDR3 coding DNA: TGTGCCAGCATCGGGAGGACAGGGGGGGCCTACGAGCAGTACTTC.

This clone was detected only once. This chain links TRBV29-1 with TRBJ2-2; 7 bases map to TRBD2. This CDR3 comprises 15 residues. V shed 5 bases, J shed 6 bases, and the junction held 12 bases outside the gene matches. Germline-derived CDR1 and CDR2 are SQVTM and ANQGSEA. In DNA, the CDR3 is TGCAGCGTTACAATAAGCGGGATGGTTTCCGGGGAGCTGTTTTTT. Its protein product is CSVTISGMVSGELFF.

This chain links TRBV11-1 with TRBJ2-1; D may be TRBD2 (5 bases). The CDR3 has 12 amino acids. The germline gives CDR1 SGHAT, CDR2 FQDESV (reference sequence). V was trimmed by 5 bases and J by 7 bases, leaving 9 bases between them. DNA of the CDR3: TGTGCCAGCAGCCCGCGGAGGAATGAGCAGTTCTTC. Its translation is CASSPRRNEQFF.

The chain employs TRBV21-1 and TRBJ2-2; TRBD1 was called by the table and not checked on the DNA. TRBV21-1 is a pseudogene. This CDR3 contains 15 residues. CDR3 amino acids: CASPNGDRDTGELFF. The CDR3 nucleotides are TGTGCCAGCCCGAACGGGGACAGGGACACCGGGGAGCTGTTTTTT.

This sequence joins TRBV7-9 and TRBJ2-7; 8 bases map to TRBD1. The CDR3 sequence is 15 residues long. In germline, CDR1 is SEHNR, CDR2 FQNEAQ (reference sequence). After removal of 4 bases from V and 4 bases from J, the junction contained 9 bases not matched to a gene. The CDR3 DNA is TGTGCCAGCAGCTCCATGACAGGGGTTGGGTACGAGCAGTACTTC. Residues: CASSSMTGVGYEQYF.

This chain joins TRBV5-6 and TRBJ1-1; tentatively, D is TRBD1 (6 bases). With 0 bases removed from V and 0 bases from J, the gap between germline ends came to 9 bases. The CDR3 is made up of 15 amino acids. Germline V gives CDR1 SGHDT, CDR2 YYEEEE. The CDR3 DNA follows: TGTGCCAGCAGCTTGGTGGACAGATTGAACACTGAAGCTTTCTTT. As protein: CASSLVDRLNTEAFF. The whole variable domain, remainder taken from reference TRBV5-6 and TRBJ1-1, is DAGVTQSPTHLIKTRGQQVTLRCSPKSGHDTVSWYQQALGQGPQFIFQYYEEEERQRGNFPDRFSGHQFPNYSSELNVNALLLGDSALYLCASSLVDRLNTEAFFGQGTRLTVV.

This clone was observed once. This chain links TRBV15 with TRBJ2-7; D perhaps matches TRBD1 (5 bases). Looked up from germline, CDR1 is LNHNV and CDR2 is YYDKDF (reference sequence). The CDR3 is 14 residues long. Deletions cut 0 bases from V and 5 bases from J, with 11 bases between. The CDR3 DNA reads TGTGCCACCAGCAGAGATTCAGGGCTTGACGAGCAGTACTTC. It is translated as CATSRDSGLDEQYF.

The chain's CDR3 is CSASRVAGGSLSYNEQFF. The CDR3 nucleotides are TGCAGTGCTAGTAGAGTAGCGGGGGGCTCCCTCTCCTACAATGAGCAGTTCTTC. The J gene is TRBJ2-1, the V gene TRBV20-1; TRBD2 agrees at 10 bases. The CDR3 loop spans 18 amino acids. With 3 bases clipped from V and 0 bases from J, the junction kept 11 bases outside the gene matches. The V gene's germline CDR1 is DFQATT and CDR2 SNEGSKA (reference sequence).

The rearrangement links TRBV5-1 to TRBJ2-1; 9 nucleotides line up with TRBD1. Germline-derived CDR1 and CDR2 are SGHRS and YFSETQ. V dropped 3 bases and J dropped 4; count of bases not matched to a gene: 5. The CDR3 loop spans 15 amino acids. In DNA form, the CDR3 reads TGCGCCAGCAGCTCTACCGGGACAGGGTACAATGAGCAGTTCTTC. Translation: CASSSTGTGYNEQFF.

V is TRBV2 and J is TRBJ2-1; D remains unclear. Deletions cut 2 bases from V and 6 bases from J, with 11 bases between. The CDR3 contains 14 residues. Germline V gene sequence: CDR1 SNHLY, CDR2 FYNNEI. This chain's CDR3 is CASSEKTYSNEQFF. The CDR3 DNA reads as TGTGCCAGCAGTGAAAAGACGTACAGCAATGAGCAGTTCTTC.

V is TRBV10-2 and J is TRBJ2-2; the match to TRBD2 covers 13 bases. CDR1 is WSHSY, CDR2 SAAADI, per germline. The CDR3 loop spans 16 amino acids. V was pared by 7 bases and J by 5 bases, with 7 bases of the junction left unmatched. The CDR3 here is CASTLGLAGPTGELFF. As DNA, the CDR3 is TGCGCCAGCACCTTGGGACTAGCGGGACCTACCGGGGAGCTGTTTTTT.